The rows below give T cell receptor beta chains drawn from one sample of a study of CD8 T cells in ankylosing spondylitis. TCRdb re-called the 5' RACE reads with MiXCR, one entry per CDR3 protein. The sample records a few hundred thousand distinct CDR3 sequences, under 8.5% being singletons. The sample comprised blood, either unsorted or a sorted T cell fraction (not recorded which). These receptors were obtained from a male donor with ankylosing spondylitis. Both conserved end residues are part of each CDR3. The order of the fields is J gene, CDR3 length, clone size, D gene, V gene, CDR3 protein, CDR3 DNA. D genes are given only for firm matches. Clone size is not always given. Where it is, it says once, few, many or a class for expanded clones.

TRBJ2-1 | 13 | NA | TRBD2 | TRBV29-1 | CSAGTSGSEEQFF | TGCAGCGCAGGGACTAGCGGGAGCGAGGAGCAGTTCTTC
TRBJ2-1 | 15 | few | NA | TRBV12-3/TRBV12-4 | CASSLRGSGYNEQFF | TGTGCCAGCAGTTTACGAGGGTCCGGCTACAATGAGCAGTTCTTC
TRBJ2-1 | 23 | few | TRBD2 | TRBV29-1 | CSVEGHADRGLDSATSGRDEQFF | TGCAGCGTTGAAGGACACGCGGACAGGGGACTAGATTCAGCCACTAGCGGGAGAGATGAGCAGTTCTTC
TRBJ1-1 | 11 | many | NA | TRBV5-1 | CASVAGTEAFF | TGCGCCAGTGTGGCCGGCACTGAAGCTTTCTTT
TRBJ1-4 | 18 | few | TRBD1 | TRBV19 | CASSTRDRGRGTNEKLFF | TGTGCCAGTAGTACCAGGGACAGGGGGCGCGGAACTAATGAAAAACTGTTTTTT
TRBJ2-4 | 13 | many | TRBD2 | TRBV12-3/TRBV12-4 | CASSPTSRNIQYF | TGTGCCAGCAGTCCGACTAGCAGAAACATTCAGTACTTC
TRBJ1-1 | 14 | few | NA | TRBV5-5 | CASSTGMWWTEAFF | TGTGCCAGCAGCACCGGAATGTGGTGGACTGAAGCTTTCTTT
TRBJ1-1 | 12 | NA | NA | TRBV27 | CTSSTRGLGAFF | TGTACCAGCAGTACCCGAGGCCTTGGAGCTTTCTTT
TRBJ1-5 | 17 | NA | NA | TRBV10-3 | CAISESDGRSSNQPQHF | TGTGCCATCAGTGAGTCTGATGGAAGAAGTAGCAATCAGCCCCAGCATTTT
TRBJ2-5 | 14 | many | NA | TRBV28 | CASVYSGSQETQYF | TGTGCCAGCGTGTACAGCGGAAGCCAAGAGACCCAGTACTTC
TRBJ1-4 | 14 | many | TRBD1 | TRBV12-3/TRBV12-4 | CASSPGQANEKLFF | TGTGCCAGCAGTCCCGGACAGGCGAATGAAAAACTGTTTTTT
TRBJ2-7 | 18 | NA | TRBD1 | TRBV27 | CASQRGQGASVRYYEQYF | TGTGCCAGCCAAAGGGGGCAGGGGGCCAGCGTACGTTACTACGAGCAGTACTTC
TRBJ2-7 | 16 | few | TRBD1 | TRBV6-2/TRBV6-3 | CASSYGGQGTPYEQYF | TGTGCCAGCAGTTACGGCGGACAGGGGACACCCTACGAGCAGTACTTC
TRBJ2-5 | 11 | few | NA | TRBV2 | CASRGEETQYF | TGTGCCAGCAGGGGAGAAGAGACCCAGTACTTC